This TCR beta chain was identified in a study of T cell changes during pregnancy in multiple sclerosis. Germline assignment: CDR1 MNHEY and CDR2 SMNVEV (reference sequence). CDR3 length: 12 amino acids. Trimming removed 6 bases from V and 0 bases from J, with 5 bases in between. The repertoire was sequenced with immunoSEQ multiplex PCR; TCRdb's copy has only in-frame clones and lacks some. The repertoire holds some 100,000 clones, almost 95% seen once, with more than 0.8% in the top ten. Sequenced material: peripheral blood, taken before pregnancy. This receptor was obtained from a female donor with multiple sclerosis, enrolled in a pregnancy study. The chain recombines TRBV27 with TRBJ1-1; possible D gene TRBD1, 5 bases. The CDR3 here is CASRDMNTEAFF. In nucleotides, the CDR3 is TGTGCCAGCAGGGACATGAACACTGAAGCTTTCTTT.